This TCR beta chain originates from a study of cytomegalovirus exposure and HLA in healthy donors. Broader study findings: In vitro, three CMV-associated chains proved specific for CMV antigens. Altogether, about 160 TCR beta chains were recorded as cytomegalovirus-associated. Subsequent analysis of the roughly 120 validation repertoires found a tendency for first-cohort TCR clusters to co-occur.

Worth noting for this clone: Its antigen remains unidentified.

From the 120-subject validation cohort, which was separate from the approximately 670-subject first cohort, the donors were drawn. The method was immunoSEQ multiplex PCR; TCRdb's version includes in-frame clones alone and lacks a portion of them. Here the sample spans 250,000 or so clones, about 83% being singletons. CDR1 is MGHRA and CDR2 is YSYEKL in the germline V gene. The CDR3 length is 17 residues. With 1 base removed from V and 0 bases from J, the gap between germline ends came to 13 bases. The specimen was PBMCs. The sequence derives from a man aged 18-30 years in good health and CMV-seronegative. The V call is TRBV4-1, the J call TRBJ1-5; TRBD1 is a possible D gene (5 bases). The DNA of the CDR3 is TGCGCCAGCAGCCAAGTAGATATGGGACTTAGCAATCAGCCCCAGCATTTT. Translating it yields CASSQVDMGLSNQPQHF.